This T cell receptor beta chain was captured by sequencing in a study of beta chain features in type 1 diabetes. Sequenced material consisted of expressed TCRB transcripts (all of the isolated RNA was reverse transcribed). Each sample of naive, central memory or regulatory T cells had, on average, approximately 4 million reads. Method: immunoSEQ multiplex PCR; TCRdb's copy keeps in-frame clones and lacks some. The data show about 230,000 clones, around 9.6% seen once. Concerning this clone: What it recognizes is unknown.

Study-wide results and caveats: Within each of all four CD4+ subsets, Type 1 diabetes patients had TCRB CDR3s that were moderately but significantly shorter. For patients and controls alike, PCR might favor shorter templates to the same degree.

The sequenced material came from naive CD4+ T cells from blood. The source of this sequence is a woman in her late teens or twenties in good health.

The CDR3 DNA sequence: TGTGCCAGCGGCAGGAACGACGCTGAAGCTTTCTTT. Translation: CASGRNDAEAFF. The rearrangement links TRBV6-5 to TRBJ1-1, with no clear D. The V end was cut by 8 bases, the J end by 6 bases, with 13 bases between. The CDR3 contains 12 residues. In germline, CDR1 is MNHEY, CDR2 SVGAGI.